One sample yielded the 30 T cell receptor beta chains listed below, sequenced in a study of OX40 agonist ivuxolimab in advanced cancers. The repertoire was sequenced with immunoSEQ multiplex PCR; TCRdb's copy has only in-frame clones and lacks some. Of about 40,000 clones listed, 88% are singletons. Material: CD4+ or CD8+ T cells sorted from blood, obtained in a trial of the OX40 agonist ivuxolimab. Receptors originate from an adult with an advanced solid tumor such as melanoma, head and neck, liver or kidney cancer.

The CDR3 protein is CASTLIGQGAQPQHF. The CDR3 DNA follows: TGTGCCAGCACTTTGATAGGACAGGGGGCACAGCCCCAGCATTTT. This chain links TRBV2 with TRBJ1-5; TRBD1 aligns across 11 bases. The CDR3 extends over 15 amino acids. The germline CDR1 and CDR2 sequences are SNHLY and FYNNEI. The V gene end was trimmed by 7 bases and the J gene end by 7 bases; junction bases not matched to a gene: 9.

The chain recombines TRBV30 with TRBJ1-5; D uncertain. CDR3 length: 15 residues. Trimming shortened V by 0 bases and J by 0 bases, and 9 bases separated the two germline ends. Germline-derived CDR1 and CDR2 are GTSNPN and SVGIG (reference sequence). The CDR3, as DNA: TGTGCCTGGAGTGTAGACGGGAATAGCAATCAGCCCCAGCATTTT. Translating gives CAWSVDGNSNQPQHF.

This chain joins TRBV7-9 and TRBJ2-7; TRBD2 is a possible D gene (5 bases). The CDR3 has 12 amino acids. V shed 3 bases and J shed 3 bases, with 6 bases lying between them. CDR1 and CDR2 from the germline V gene are SEHNR and FQNEAQ (reference sequence). In DNA form, the CDR3 reads TGTGCCAGCAGCTTCGGGGACTACGAGCAGTACTTC. Protein sequence: CASSFGDYEQYF.

The chain uses TRBV6-6 and TRBJ1-2; D may be TRBD1 (6 bases). V was pared by 4 bases and J by 8 bases, with 17 bases between. The germline gives CDR1 MNHNY, CDR2 SVGAGI (reference sequence). This CDR3 comprises 14 residues. CDR3 in amino acids: CASSSGAAHWGYTF. The CDR3 DNA reads TGTGCCAGCAGTTCAGGGGCCGCCCATTGGGGCTACACCTTC.

The chain joins TRBV11-2 to TRBJ1-1; D gene uncertain. The CDR3 is 12 residues long. Germline CDR1 is SGHAT and CDR2 is FQNNGV. Trimming pared 4 bases from V and 2 bases from J, leaving 5 bases between. The CDR3 DNA reads TGTGCCAGCAGCTCCTCTAACACTGAAGCTTTCTTT. Translating it yields CASSSSNTEAFF.

This chain connects TRBV30 to TRBJ1-1; D gene uncertain. The CDR3 length is 13 residues. V was clipped by 2 bases and J by 3 bases, with 10 bases between them. Germline values: CDR1 GTSNPN, CDR2 SVGIG (reference sequence). The CDR3 region has the DNA TGTGCCTGGAGTCGGCCCCCGGACACTGAAGCTTTCTTT. Encoded protein: CAWSRPPDTEAFF.

The chain couples TRBV6-5 to TRBJ1-1; TRBD1 is a possible D gene (5 bases). CDR1 is MNHEY and CDR2 is SVGAGI in the germline V gene. Trimming took 2 bases from V and 1 from J, leaving 8 bases between them. The CDR3 is made up of 14 amino acids. The CDR3, as DNA: TGTGCCAGCAGTTACGGGGGAGGGAACACTGAAGCTTTCTTT. Translating it yields CASSYGGGNTEAFF.

This chain links TRBV5-6 with TRBJ2-3; D may be TRBD2 (5 bases). The CDR3 has 13 amino acids. V was clipped by 0 bases and J by 7 bases, with 9 bases between them. Germline V CDR1 and CDR2: SGHDT, YYEEEE. The CDR3 region is CASSLGRGYTQYF. In DNA form, the CDR3 reads TGTGCCAGCAGCTTGGGCCGGGGATATACGCAGTATTTT.

In DNA form, the CDR3 reads TGCGCCAGCAGCCAAGAGCCTATTGGGTCATTACGGATGAACACTGAAGCTTTCTTT. Its translation: CASSQEPIGSLRMNTEAFF. The chain is built from TRBV4-1 and TRBJ1-1; D is undetermined. This CDR3 region has 19 residues. The V gene lost 0 bases and the J gene lost 0 bases, with 20 bases spanning the gap. The germline V gene has CDR1 MGHRA and CDR2 YSYEKL.

The V gene is TRBV6-6, the J gene TRBJ2-5; D uncertain. Germline assignment: CDR1 MNHNY and CDR2 SVGAGI (reference sequence). V was cut by 6 bases and J by 5 bases, with 16 bases left in between. The CDR3 covers 14 residues. CDR3 nucleotides: TGTGCCAGCAGCTCGCCACGGTTCGGGGAGACCCAGTACTTC. Its translation is CASSSPRFGETQYF.

The chain combines TRBV15 with TRBJ1-1; D might be TRBD1 (5 bases). The CDR3 covers 16 residues. Trimming shortened V by 0 bases and J by 1 base, and 12 bases separated the two germline ends. CDR1 and CDR2 (germline): LNHNV, YYDKDF (reference sequence). The CDR3 is CATSRDETGRNTEAFF. The CDR3 DNA reads as TGTGCCACCAGCAGAGATGAAACAGGTAGGAACACTGAAGCTTTCTTT.

The rearrangement uses TRBV2 and TRBJ1-4; D is possibly TRBD1 (6 bases). The CDR3 loop spans 15 amino acids. Germline V gene data show CDR1 as SNHLY and CDR2 as FYNNEI. Trimming removed 2 bases from V and 3 bases from J, with 10 bases in between. The CDR3 region is CASSEMTGPNEKLFF. As DNA, the CDR3 is TGTGCCAGCAGTGAAATGACAGGCCCTAATGAAAAACTGTTTTTT.

This sequence joins TRBV4-2 and TRBJ2-5; 9 bases are shared with TRBD1. Germline CDR1 reads LGHNA; CDR2 reads YNFKEQ. This CDR3 comprises 17 residues. V was pared by 0 bases and J by 5 bases, with 10 bases of the junction left unmatched. CDR3 amino acids: CASSQEDRGRPGETQYF. The CDR3 DNA sequence: TGTGCCAGCAGCCAAGAGGACAGGGGACGACCTGGGGAGACCCAGTACTTC.

This rearrangement joins TRBV7-9 to TRBJ2-1, with D possibly matching TRBD2 (6 bases). Trimming shortened V by 0 bases and J by 3 bases, and 21 bases separated the two germline ends. The CDR3 length is 19 residues. Germline V gives CDR1 SEHNR, CDR2 FQNEAQ (reference sequence). CDR3 residues: CASSLAGTVDLPFYNEQFF. The CDR3 DNA follows: TGTGCCAGCAGCTTAGCCGGGACTGTGGACCTCCCTTTCTACAATGAGCAGTTCTTC. The variable domain in full, completed from reference TRBV7-9 and TRBJ2-1, reads DTGVSQNPRHKITKRGQNVTFRCDPISEHNRLYWYRQTLGQGPEFLTYFQNEAQLEKSRLLSDRFSAERPKGSFSTLEIQRTEQGDSAMYLCASSLAGTVDLPFYNEQFFGPGTRLTVL.

This sequence joins TRBV6-5 and TRBJ1-5, with 7 bases matching TRBD1. The CDR3 is made up of 15 amino acids. Germline V lookup: CDR1 MNHEY, CDR2 SVGAGI. J gave up 7 bases and V 6 bases, and 12 bases lay outside the gene matches. CDR3: CASSSERQGWQPQHF. The CDR3 nucleotides read TGTGCCAGCAGCTCCGAAAGACAGGGTTGGCAGCCCCAGCATTTT.

J is TRBJ2-1 and V is TRBV30, with D tentatively TRBD1 or TRBD2 (5 bases each). Trimming removed 3 bases at V and 10 bases at J, with 22 bases between. Germline V lookup: CDR1 GTSNPN, CDR2 SVGIG (reference sequence). The CDR3 sequence is 15 residues long. CDR3 DNA: TGTGCCTGGAGCGCCCCGGAGGAAGGACAATTAGAGCAGTTCTTC. Translation gives CAWSAPEEGQLEQFF.

The gene calls are TRBV7-9 and TRBJ2-7; D could derive from TRBD1 or TRBD2 (5 bases each). The CDR3 consists of 13 residues. V was pared by 4 bases and J by 5 bases, with 12 bases between. Germline V gives CDR1 SEHNR, CDR2 FQNEAQ (reference sequence). The CDR3 loop reads CASSSSRDHEQYF. The CDR3 coding sequence is TGTGCCAGCAGCTCAAGCAGGGACCACGAGCAGTACTTC.

This sequence joins TRBV7-8 and TRBJ1-5; no clear D. Trimming removed 5 bases at V and 2 bases at J, with 10 bases between. In germline, CDR1 is SGHVS, CDR2 FQNEAQ. This CDR3 contains 14 residues. The CDR3: CASSPSDGNQPQHF. The CDR3 DNA reads as TGTGCCAGCAGCCCTAGTGACGGCAATCAGCCCCAGCATTTT.

This chain links TRBV29-1 with TRBJ1-2; D call uncertain. Trimming stripped 7 bases from V and 3 bases from J, with 12 bases between. The CDR3 has 12 residues. Germline CDR1 reads SQVTM; CDR2 reads ANQGSEA. For the CDR3, the DNA is TGCAGCGCTCCCCAGGCGGACTATGGCTACACCTTC. This gives the protein CSAPQADYGYTF.

The chain combines TRBV18 with TRBJ2-1; TRBD2 matches 10 bases. The CDR3 loop spans 15 amino acids. The germline gives CDR1 KGHSH, CDR2 LQKENI. Germline trimming cut 5 bases from V and 3 bases from J; bases unmatched to any gene: 4. In DNA form, the CDR3 reads TGTGCCAGCTCAAAAAGGACTAGCGGCTACAATGAGCAGTTCTTC. Encoded protein: CASSKRTSGYNEQFF.

The chain employs TRBV7-9 and TRBJ1-6; D call uncertain. The V gene lost 4 bases and the J gene lost 9 bases, with 13 bases spanning the gap. CDR3 length: 14 residues. Per the germline V gene, CDR1 is SEHNR and CDR2 is FQNEAQ (reference sequence). In DNA form, the CDR3 reads TGTGCCAGCAGCTCCGTCGAGTTCTCTTCACCCCTCCACTTT. It specifies CASSSVEFSSPLHF.

This clone was seen once. The chain is built from TRBV5-8 and TRBJ2-7, with 7 bases aligning to TRBD1. CDR1 and CDR2 from the germline V gene are SGHTS and YDEGEE. The CDR3 loop spans 13 amino acids. V lost 2 bases to trimming and J lost 9 bases; unmatched junction nucleotides: 8. The CDR3 nucleotides read TGTGCCAGCAGCTTATCGACAGGGCCGGGGCAGTACTTC. Translated, it gives CASSLSTGPGQYF.

The V gene is TRBV10-2, the J gene TRBJ1-2, with 12 nucleotides matching TRBD1. Germline CDR1 is WSHSY and CDR2 is SAAADI. V shed 6 bases, J shed 4 bases, and the junction held 9 bases outside the gene matches. This CDR3 has 16 amino acids. As DNA, the CDR3 is TGCGCCAGCAGGATGGCCGGGACAGGGGGCATCTATGGCTACACCTTC. Its translation: CASRMAGTGGIYGYTF.

This chain joins TRBV7-6 and TRBJ2-1; TRBD2 matches 9 bases. Looked up from germline, CDR1 is SGHVS and CDR2 is FNYEAQ. V was clipped by 4 bases and J by 6 bases; unmatched bases: 7. The CDR3 is 15 amino acids. For the CDR3, the DNA is TGTGCCAGCAGCTCGGGACTAGCAGCCGGCAATGAGCAGTTCTTC. This encodes CASSSGLAAGNEQFF.

This chain uses TRBV5-1 with TRBJ1-1, with unresolved D. CDR1 and CDR2 from the germline V gene are SGHRS and YFSETQ. The length of the CDR3 is 12 residues. The V end was cut by 0 bases, the J end by 5 bases, with 5 bases between. Here the CDR3 reads CASSLVGTEAFF. For the CDR3, the DNA is TGCGCCAGCAGCTTGGTCGGAACTGAAGCTTTCTTT.

The chain is built from TRBV27 and TRBJ2-3; 9 positions agree with TRBD1. With 4 bases clipped from V and 1 base from J, the junction kept 6 bases outside the gene matches. Germline loops: CDR1 MNHEY, CDR2 SMNVEV (reference sequence). The CDR3 runs to 16 residues. The DNA of the CDR3 is TGTGCCAGCAGTTCCCGGGACAGGGTGGGCACAGATACGCAGTATTTT. Protein product: CASSSRDRVGTDTQYF.

The chain is built from TRBV5-1 and TRBJ2-7, with D perhaps TRBD1 (5 bases). The CDR3 is made up of 14 amino acids. The V end was cut by 0 bases, the J end by 3 bases, with 10 bases between. Germline lookup yields CDR1 SGHRS and CDR2 YFSETQ. In DNA form, the CDR3 reads TGCGCCAGCAGCTTGGTTTCAGGGTTCTACGAGCAGTACTTC. This gives the protein CASSLVSGFYEQYF. The complete variable domain, with remaining parts taken from reference TRBV5-1 and TRBJ2-7, reads KAGVTQTPRYLIKTRGQQVTLSCSPISGHRSVSWYQQTPGQGLQFLFEYFSETQRNKGNFPGRFSGRQFSNSRSEMNVSTLELGDSALYLCASSLVSGFYEQYFGPGTRLTVT.

The gene calls are TRBV6-5 and TRBJ2-5, with D perhaps matching TRBD1 (6 bases). CDR1 and CDR2 from the germline V gene are MNHEY and SVGAGI. The germline V and J ends were trimmed by 8 bases and 2 bases, with 15 bases remaining between them. The CDR3 sequence is 14 residues long. The CDR3 is CASSDRPQQETQYF. CDR3 DNA: TGTGCCAGCTCCGACAGGCCTCAACAAGAGACCCAGTACTTC.

The V call is TRBV10-3, the J call TRBJ2-2; 7 nucleotides agree with TRBD2. Germline V CDR1 and CDR2: ENHRY, SYGVKD. The CDR3 contains 14 residues. Losses at the gene ends were 6 bases for V and 5 bases for J; bases not matched to a gene: 6. CDR3: CAIRTGGETGELFF. CDR3 nucleotide sequence: TGTGCCATCAGGACGGGGGGTGAAACCGGGGAGCTGTTTTTT.

The gene calls are TRBV9 and TRBJ1-2; D not certain. V was clipped by 3 bases and J by 8 bases, with 20 bases between them. Germline CDR1 is SGDLS and CDR2 is YYNGEE. The length of the CDR3 is 15 residues. Here the CDR3 DNA reads TGTGCCAGCAGCGGCAAAAGAACCGGGCCCCCCGGCTACACCTTC. It is translated as CASSGKRTGPPGYTF. Supplemented by reference TRBV9 and TRBJ1-2, the full variable domain reads DSGVTQTPKHLITATGQRVTLRCSPRSGDLSVYWYQQSLDQGLQFLIQYYNGEERAKGNILERFSAQQFPDLHSELNLSSLELGDSALYFCASSGKRTGPPGYTFGSGTRLTVV.